The next 32 T cell receptor beta chains were all read from a single sample in a study of T cells in localized non-small cell lung cancer. Here immunoSEQ multiplex PCR was the method, and the copy in TCRdb shows in-frame clones only, minus some. The repertoire holds 38,000 or so clones, with 70% to 90% as singletons. Sample: peripheral blood mononuclear cells, taken before any cancer treatment. All receptors come from a male donor older than 55 with stage II lung adenocarcinoma.

J is TRBJ1-6 and V is TRBV5-1; 12 positions agree with TRBD1. Germline CDR1 reads SGHRS; CDR2 reads YFSETQ. The V and J ends lost 4 bases and 13 bases, in that order; junction bases with no gene match: 9. The CDR3 runs 15 residues. In DNA, the CDR3 is TGCGCCAGCAGCATGGGACAGGGGGCGCTTTGGCCCCTCCACTTT. This sequence encodes CASSMGQGALWPLHF. Full variable domain (rest looked up from reference TRBV5-1 and TRBJ1-6): KAGVTQTPRYLIKTRGQQVTLSCSPISGHRSVSWYQQTPGQGLQFLFEYFSETQRNKGNFPGRFSGRQFSNSRSEMNVSTLELGDSALYLCASSMGQGALWPLHFGNGTRLTVT.

The genes are TRBV7-7 and TRBJ1-1; the D is unclear. V lost 0 bases and J lost 5, with 7 bases in between. The CDR3 consists of 13 residues. Germline CDR1 and CDR2: SSHAT and FNYEAQ (reference sequence). CDR3 loop: CASSLAPGTEAFF. CDR3 bases: TGTGCCAGCAGCTTAGCCCCGGGAACTGAAGCTTTCTTT.

The J gene is TRBJ1-4, the V gene TRBV4-1, with D possibly TRBD1 on 6 matching bases. Germline lookup yields CDR1 MGHRA and CDR2 YSYEKL. CDR3 size: 14 residues. V gave up 5 bases and J gave up 7 bases, with 14 bases separating them. The CDR3 DNA follows: TGCGCCAGCAGCACCCGACAGGATGGTGAAAAACTGTTTTTT. Protein sequence: CASSTRQDGEKLFF.

This chain uses TRBV7-6 with TRBJ2-1; TRBD2 matches 9 bases. Trimming took 2 bases from V and 7 from J; bases not matched to a gene: 9. The CDR3 covers 16 residues. CDR1 and CDR2 (germline): SGHVS, FNYEAQ. The CDR3 is CASSLSVAGEGNEQFF. The CDR3 region has the DNA TGTGCCAGCAGCTTATCCGTAGCGGGAGAAGGGAATGAGCAGTTCTTC.

This sequence joins TRBV4-1 and TRBJ2-5; the match to TRBD1 covers 9 bases. The CDR3 spans 16 residues. CDR1 and CDR2 (germline): MGHRA, YSYEKL. With V trimmed by 1 base and J by 5 bases, 8 bases remained unmatched. The CDR3 DNA is TGCGCCAGCAGCCAAGCGCACAGGGGGCTTGGGGAGACCCAGTACTTC. This gives the protein CASSQAHRGLGETQYF.

The chain couples TRBV28 to TRBJ2-5, with 7 bases matching TRBD2. Germline CDR1 is MDHEN and CDR2 is SYDVKM. This CDR3 region has 12 residues. With V trimmed by 6 bases and J by 4 bases, 2 bases remained unmatched. The CDR3 DNA sequence: TGTGCCAGCAGATCTAGCGGAGAGACCCAGTACTTC. Translation: CASRSSGETQYF.

This clone has a handful of counts. This chain links TRBV27 with TRBJ1-1; the match to TRBD1 covers 9 bases. With V trimmed by 8 bases and J by 1 base, 11 bases remained unmatched. Germline assignment: CDR1 MNHEY and CDR2 SMNVEV (reference sequence). The CDR3 covers 16 residues. The CDR3 DNA reads as TGTGCCAGCCACCGGGGGACAGGGTGGCAGAACACTGAAGCTTTCTTT. Encoded protein: CASHRGTGWQNTEAFF.

This chain joins TRBV15 and TRBJ2-7, with TRBD2 matching over 9 bases. Germline lookup yields CDR1 LNHNV and CDR2 YYDKDF (reference sequence). This CDR3 region has 15 residues. Losses at the gene ends were 0 bases for V and 2 bases for J; bases not matched to a gene: 2. Here the CDR3 DNA reads TGTGCCACCAGCAGAGAGCTAGCGGGACCCTACGAGCAGTACTTC. It codes for CATSRELAGPYEQYF. Based on the CDR3 plus reference TRBV15 and TRBJ2-7, the full variable domain is DAMVIQNPRYQVTQFGKPVTLSCSQTLNHNVMYWYQQKSSQAPKLLFHYYDKDFNNEADTPDNFQSRRPNTSFCFLDIRSPGLGDTAMYLCATSRELAGPYEQYFGPGTRLTVT.

The chain combines TRBV18 with TRBJ2-3; unclear D gene. Germline values: CDR1 KGHSH, CDR2 LQKENI. The V and J ends lost 4 bases and 0 bases respectively, with 17 bases between them. This CDR3 region has 17 residues. The CDR3 DNA reads as TGTGCCAGCTCACTCACGGTCGAGGTTGGGAGCACAGATACGCAGTATTTT. Translating gives CASSLTVEVGSTDTQYF.

This clone was seen a handful of times. This chain joins TRBV7-9 and TRBJ1-4; TRBD1 agrees at 7 bases. The V segment lost 7 bases and the J segment 7 bases; nucleotides outside the gene matches: 12. CDR1 and CDR2 (germline): SEHNR, FQNEAQ (reference sequence). The CDR3 totals 15 residues. Here the CDR3 reads CASTSNRGDGEKLFF. As DNA, the CDR3 is TGTGCCAGCACCTCCAACAGGGGTGATGGTGAAAAACTGTTTTTT.

Here the CDR3 reads CASNEGVENIQYF. In nucleotides, the CDR3 is TGTGCCAGCAACGAGGGAGTAGAAAACATTCAGTACTTC. The rearrangement joins TRBV2 to TRBJ2-4, with D possibly matching TRBD2 (5 bases). V was pared by 7 bases and J by 5 bases, with 12 bases between. This CDR3 region has 13 residues. Germline CDR1 is SNHLY and CDR2 is FYNNEI.

The J gene is TRBJ1-2, the V gene TRBV28; tentatively, D is TRBD1 (5 bases). The germline V and J ends were trimmed by 6 bases and 4 bases, with 18 bases remaining between them. The germline V gene encodes CDR1 MDHEN and CDR2 SYDVKM. The CDR3 totals 15 residues. CDR3 protein: CASSSVGGFGYGYTF. In DNA, the CDR3 is TGTGCCAGCAGCTCTGTGGGGGGGTTCGGCTATGGCTACACCTTC.

V gene TRBV5-6 combines with J gene TRBJ2-1; 8 bases are shared with TRBD2. This CDR3 region has 15 residues. The V gene end was trimmed by 4 bases and the J gene end by 0 bases; junction bases not matched to a gene: 3. The germline V gene encodes CDR1 SGHDT and CDR2 YYEEEE. CDR3 in amino acids: CASSPGTSSYNEQFF. The CDR3 DNA is TGTGCCAGCAGCCCCGGGACTAGCTCCTACAATGAGCAGTTCTTC. Full variable domain (remainder filled in from reference TRBV5-6 and TRBJ2-1): DAGVTQSPTHLIKTRGQQVTLRCSPKSGHDTVSWYQQALGQGPQFIFQYYEEEERQRGNFPDRFSGHQFPNYSSELNVNALLLGDSALYLCASSPGTSSYNEQFFGPGTRLTVL.

The V call is TRBV7-2, the J call TRBJ2-7; the match to TRBD1 covers 7 bases. V trimming: 5 bases; J trimming: 0 bases; junction bases outside the gene matches: 13. The CDR3 is made up of 17 amino acids. The germline gives CDR1 SGHTA, CDR2 FQGNSA. CDR3 nucleotides: TGTGCCAGCAGCACCTTCCCGGGACAGAAAACCTCCTACGAGCAGTACTTC. Translation gives CASSTFPGQKTSYEQYF.

The chain uses TRBV6-5 and TRBJ2-7; tentatively, D is TRBD1 (6 bases). Deletions cut 5 bases from V and 3 bases from J, with 14 bases between. Per the germline V gene, CDR1 is MNHEY and CDR2 is SVGAGI. The CDR3 loop spans 14 amino acids. The CDR3 region is CASSGGHEFYEQYF. The CDR3, as DNA: TGTGCCAGCAGTGGGGGACATGAGTTCTACGAGCAGTACTTC.

By frequency in the sample, this clone is medium-sized. V and J are TRBV28 and TRBJ1-2, with 9 nucleotides matching TRBD1. V dropped 8 bases and J dropped 4; count of bases not matched to a gene: 11. Germline CDR1 reads MDHEN; CDR2 reads SYDVKM. The CDR3 extends over 15 amino acids. CDR3 coding DNA: TGTGCCAGCGGGGGACAGGGAACTACTGGCTATGGCTACACCTTC. It codes for CASGGQGTTGYGYTF.

The J gene is TRBJ2-3, the V gene TRBV10-3, with TRBD2 matching over 9 bases. The CDR3 consists of 16 residues. Germline-derived CDR1 and CDR2 are ENHRY and SYGVKD. Germline trimming cut 2 bases from V and 2 bases from J; bases unmatched to any gene: 5. The CDR3 region has the DNA TGTGCCATCAGTGAGCTTAGCGGGAGAAACACAGATACGCAGTATTTT. It yields the protein CAISELSGRNTDTQYF.

The chain is built from TRBV19 and TRBJ2-6, with 7 bases lining up with TRBD1. Germline V gene sequence: CDR1 LNHDA, CDR2 SQIVND (reference sequence). The CDR3 runs 19 residues. The J segment lost 0 bases and the V segment lost 3 bases, leaving 11 bases of the junction unmatched. The CDR3 reads CASSISPTGASSGANVLTF. Written as DNA, the CDR3 is TGTGCCAGTAGTATTTCCCCCACAGGGGCCTCCTCTGGGGCCAACGTCCTGACTTTC.

The chain combines TRBV29-1 with TRBJ2-7; 9 bases are shared with TRBD2. Looked up from germline, CDR1 is SQVTM and CDR2 is ANQGSEA. With V trimmed by 7 bases and J by 4 bases, 11 bases remained unmatched. The CDR3 contains 14 residues. The CDR3 nucleotides read TGCAGCGCCACCTCCGGTAGCGGGAGTTACGAGCAGTACTTC. Protein sequence: CSATSGSGSYEQYF.

CDR3 nucleotides: TGTGCCAGCAGAGATCCTGGACAGGGGTATGAAAAACTGTTTTTT. Encoded protein: CASRDPGQGYEKLFF. The rearrangement uses TRBV6-5 and TRBJ1-4; 9 nucleotides align to TRBD1. This CDR3 contains 15 residues. V was clipped by 6 bases and J by 6 bases; unmatched bases: 8. Germline CDR1 and CDR2: MNHEY and SVGAGI.

The rearrangement joins TRBV28 to TRBJ1-2; tentatively, D is TRBD1 (6 bases). Germline CDR1 is MDHEN and CDR2 is SYDVKM. V was shortened by 7 bases and J by 7 bases, with 22 bases between the two germline ends. The CDR3 contains 15 residues. CDR3 nucleotide sequence: TGTGCCAGCAAGACCCCATTAGGGGGGGCTAGTGGCTACACCTTC. Its protein product is CASKTPLGGASGYTF.

The chain joins TRBV6-1 to TRBJ1-5; maybe TRBD1 (6 bases). Trimming removed 8 bases at V and 5 bases at J, with 19 bases between. The CDR3 loop spans 15 amino acids. Germline V gives CDR1 MNHNS, CDR2 SASEGT. CDR3 in DNA: TGTGCCAGCGGCCTCGGGACATCATATGATCAGCCCCAGCATTTT. Its translation: CASGLGTSYDQPQHF.

The chain recombines TRBV7-9 with TRBJ1-3, with a weak D call TRBD1 (6 bases). V was cut by 5 bases and J by 2 bases, with 16 bases left in between. CDR1 SEHNR and CDR2 FQNEAQ come from the germline V gene (reference sequence). CDR3 length: 16 amino acids. The CDR3 reads CASSPDLGGPGNTIYF. CDR3 in DNA: TGTGCCAGCAGCCCCGACCTCGGGGGGCCTGGAAACACCATATATTTT.

The chain recombines TRBV5-6 with TRBJ2-3, with D perhaps TRBD1 (6 bases). The CDR3 spans 15 residues. The ends were cut back, 4 bases at V and 6 bases at J, with 18 bases in the middle. The germline CDR1 and CDR2 sequences are SGHDT and YYEEEE. CDR3 protein: CASSLGQRLADTQYF. The CDR3 region has the DNA TGTGCCAGCAGCCTCGGACAGCGCTTAGCGGATACGCAGTATTTT.

The rearrangement links TRBV11-2 to TRBJ2-3, with D possibly being TRBD2 (5 bases). This CDR3 spans 13 amino acids. Trimming shortened V by 7 bases and J by 0 bases, and 8 bases separated the two germline ends. Germline CDR1 and CDR2: SGHAT and FQNNGV. The CDR3 region has the DNA TGTGCCAGCAACCCGGGGAGCACAGATACGCAGTATTTT. This encodes CASNPGSTDTQYF.

This rearrangement joins TRBV6-1 to TRBJ1-5; 8 bases fit TRBD1. The CDR3 contains 14 residues. V lost 4 bases to trimming and J lost 9 bases; unmatched junction nucleotides: 8. The germline V gene has CDR1 MNHNS and CDR2 SASEGT. The CDR3 nucleotides read TGTGCCAGCAGTGGAGACAGGGGTGTCGGGCCCCAGCATTTT. Translating gives CASSGDRGVGPQHF.

The chain carries TRBV18 and TRBJ1-3, with 8 bases aligning to TRBD1. The CDR3 consists of 15 residues. Germline V gene sequence: CDR1 KGHSH, CDR2 LQKENI. V trimming: 3 bases; J trimming: 6 bases; junction bases outside the gene matches: 7. In nucleotides, the CDR3 is TGTGCCAGCTCACCCTCGACAGGGGCAACAAACACCATATATTTT. Translated: CASSPSTGATNTIYF.

In its sample, this clone was seen once. The rearrangement joins TRBV5-5 to TRBJ2-7; 7 nucleotides align to TRBD1. Trimming took 4 bases from V and 0 from J; bases not matched to a gene: 10. The CDR3 has 16 residues. The germline gives CDR1 SGHKS, CDR2 YYEKEE (reference sequence). The DNA of the CDR3 is TGTGCCAGCAGCCCGACAGGGAATATACTCTCCTACGAGCAGTACTTC. This codes for CASSPTGNILSYEQYF.

The chain joins TRBV4-2 to TRBJ2-5, with 8 bases aligning to TRBD2. The CDR3 extends over 15 amino acids. Germline loops: CDR1 LGHNA, CDR2 YNFKEQ. V dropped 1 base and J dropped 5; count of bases not matched to a gene: 6. CDR3 DNA sequence: TGTGCCAGCAGCCAAGCAGCGGGAGAGTGGGAGACCCAGTACTTC. It codes for CASSQAAGEWETQYF.

The chain has TRBV7-9 and TRBJ1-3, with 7 bases that match TRBD1. Germline loops: CDR1 SEHNR, CDR2 FQNEAQ (reference sequence). This CDR3 region has 17 residues. The trim removed 8 bases at V and 0 bases at J, leaving 13 bases unmatched. CDR3 nucleotides: TGTGCCAGCTTACCTCCCTTGGGACAGCCCTCTGGAAACACCATATATTTT. Protein product: CASLPPLGQPSGNTIYF.

V and J are TRBV30 and TRBJ1-4; D remains ambiguous. The germline V gene has CDR1 GTSNPN and CDR2 SVGIG (reference sequence). The ends were cut back, 1 base at V and 6 bases at J, with 9 bases in the middle. CDR3 length equals 13 residues. The CDR3 nucleotides are TGTGCCTGGAGTGGGAACCCTGATGAAAAACTGTTTTTT. Protein: CAWSGNPDEKLFF. The variable domain in full, completed from reference TRBV30 and TRBJ1-4, reads SQTIHQWPATLVQPVGSPLSLECTVEGTSNPNLYWYRQAAGRGLQLLFYSVGIGQISSEVPQNLSASRPQDRQFILSSKKLLLSDSGFYLCAWSGNPDEKLFFGSGTQLSVL.

A remark on this clone: One end of the junction does not line up with germline, which may come from a read error. V gene TRBV5-1 combines with J gene TRBJ2-1; TRBD2 matches at 9 bases. The CDR3 is made up of 15 amino acids. The germline CDR1 and CDR2 sequences are SGHRS and YFSETQ. The CDR3 reads CASKGAGGTYDEQFF. CDR3 sequence (DNA): TGCGCCAGCAAAGGGGCGGGAGGGACCTACGATGAGCAGTTCTTC. The variable domain in full, completed from reference TRBV5-1 and TRBJ2-1, reads KAGVTQTPRYLIKTRGQQVTLSCSPISGHRSVSWYQQTPGQGLQFLFEYFSETQRNKGNFPGRFSGRQFSNSRSEMNVSTLELGDSALYLCASKGAGGTYDEQFFGPGTRLTVL.